These T cell receptor beta chains were read from a single sample in a study of CD8 T cells in ankylosing spondylitis. MiXCR was run by TCRdb on the 5' RACE reads, yielding one entry per CDR3 protein. Of around 180,000 distinct CDR3 sequences in the sample, 18% were seen once. What was sequenced was blood, either unsorted or a sorted T cell fraction (not recorded which). Receptors were obtained from a male donor aged 10 to 35 with ankylosing spondylitis or in good health (not recorded which). The CDR3 runs from the conserved cysteine through the conserved F or W. D genes are given only for firm matches. A clone size is listed for some rows: how often the clone was seen (once, few, many), or a class if it is expanded.

V gene: TRBV27; clone size: many; J gene: TRBJ2-2; D gene: NA; CDR3 protein: CASSLSGNTGELFF; CDR3 DNA: TGTGCCAGCAGTTTATCAGGGAACACCGGGGAGCTGTTTTTT
V gene: TRBV11-2; clone size: many; J gene: TRBJ2-2; D gene: NA; CDR3 protein: CAQPVFSNTGELFF; CDR3 DNA: TGTGCCCAGCCTGTTTTCTCTAACACCGGGGAGCTGTTTTTT
V gene: TRBV6-5; clone size: NA; J gene: TRBJ2-1; D gene: NA; CDR3 protein: CASSYLNAIEQFF; CDR3 DNA: TGTGCCAGCAGTTATTTGAACGCGATCGAGCAGTTCTTC
V gene: TRBV24-1; clone size: many; J gene: TRBJ2-1; D gene: TRBD2; CDR3 protein: CATSDPGTSGRALGEQFF; CDR3 DNA: TGTGCCACCAGTGACCCCGGGACTAGCGGGAGGGCCTTGGGTGAGCAGTTCTTC
V gene: TRBV15; clone size: many; J gene: TRBJ2-1; D gene: NA; CDR3 protein: CATSLDREEHNEQFF; CDR3 DNA: TGTGCCACCAGCTTAGACAGGGAGGAACACAATGAGCAGTTCTTC
V gene: TRBV15; clone size: many; J gene: TRBJ2-1; D gene: TRBD2; CDR3 protein: CATSSLLAGDGNEQFF; CDR3 DNA: TGTGCCACCAGCAGCCTCCTAGCGGGAGACGGGAATGAGCAGTTCTTC
V gene: TRBV7-2; clone size: many; J gene: TRBJ2-7; D gene: NA; CDR3 protein: CASHRGSYEQYF; CDR3 DNA: TGTGCCAGCCATAGGGGTTCCTACGAGCAGTACTTC
V gene: TRBV20-1; clone size: NA; J gene: TRBJ1-6; D gene: NA; CDR3 protein: CSASLDSKHSPLHF; CDR3 DNA: TGCAGTGCTAGCCTGGACAGTAAGCATTCACCCCTCCACTTT
V gene: TRBV6-5; clone size: many; J gene: TRBJ2-5; D gene: TRBD1; CDR3 protein: CASRTGLRSLTQYF; CDR3 DNA: TGTGCCAGCAGGACAGGGCTACGCTCGTTGACCCAGTACTTC
V gene: TRBV13; clone size: many; J gene: TRBJ2-3; D gene: NA; CDR3 protein: CASSRADTDTQYF; CDR3 DNA: TGTGCCAGCAGCCGCGCGGACACAGATACGCAGTATTTT
V gene: TRBV29-1; clone size: NA; J gene: TRBJ2-5; D gene: NA; CDR3 protein: CSVEDPGETQYF; CDR3 DNA: TGCAGCGTTGAAGATCCCGGAGAGACCCAGTACTTC
V gene: TRBV4-3; clone size: many; J gene: TRBJ2-1; D gene: TRBD2; CDR3 protein: CASSQASGLYNEQFF; CDR3 DNA: TGCGCCAGCAGCCAGGCTAGCGGGCTTTACAATGAGCAGTTCTTC
V gene: TRBV6-1; clone size: many; J gene: TRBJ2-1; D gene: TRBD2; CDR3 protein: CASSEAPAGRGEQFF; CDR3 DNA: TGTGCCAGCAGTGAAGCTCCAGCGGGGAGGGGTGAGCAGTTCTTC
V gene: TRBV2; clone size: NA; J gene: TRBJ2-2; D gene: TRBD2; CDR3 protein: CAGRTSYNTGELFF; CDR3 DNA: TGTGCCGGGAGGACTAGTTACAACACCGGGGAGCTGTTTTTT
V gene: TRBV12-3/TRBV12-4; clone size: many; J gene: TRBJ2-5; D gene: NA; CDR3 protein: CASSAEGETQYF; CDR3 DNA: TGTGCCAGCAGTGCCGAAGGAGAGACCCAGTACTTC
V gene: TRBV12-5; clone size: many; J gene: TRBJ2-1; D gene: NA; CDR3 protein: CASNTFVGYNEQFF; CDR3 DNA: TGTGCTAGTAACACGTTCGTAGGGTACAATGAGCAGTTCTTC
V gene: TRBV29-1; clone size: few; J gene: TRBJ2-7; D gene: TRBD2; CDR3 protein: CSAEAQSGAVIQYF; CDR3 DNA: TGCAGCGCCGAGGCCCAAAGCGGGGCCGTTATTCAGTACTTC
V gene: TRBV30; clone size: NA; J gene: TRBJ2-1; D gene: TRBD2; CDR3 protein: CAWSPGTSGNEQFF; CDR3 DNA: TGTGCCTGGAGTCCAGGCACTAGCGGCAATGAGCAGTTCTTC
V gene: TRBV5-1; clone size: many; J gene: TRBJ2-3; D gene: NA; CDR3 protein: CASSPSSFRPLTDTQYF; CDR3 DNA: TGCGCCAGCAGCCCATCCTCGTTTCGGCCCCTAACAGATACGCAGTATTTT
V gene: TRBV12-3/TRBV12-4; clone size: many; J gene: TRBJ2-1; D gene: TRBD1; CDR3 protein: CASRPGTATYNEQFF; CDR3 DNA: TGTGCCAGCAGGCCCGGGACAGCTACCTACAATGAGCAGTTCTTC
V gene: TRBV10-3; clone size: many; J gene: TRBJ2-4; D gene: TRBD1; CDR3 protein: CAISPRTGEDIQYF; CDR3 DNA: TGTGCCATCAGCCCTCGGACAGGGGAAGACATTCAGTACTTC
V gene: TRBV6-2/TRBV6-3; clone size: NA; J gene: TRBJ2-2; D gene: TRBD1; CDR3 protein: CASSWGTGYTGELFF; CDR3 DNA: TGTGCCAGCAGTTGGGGGACAGGGTACACCGGGGAGCTGTTTTTT
V gene: TRBV5-1; clone size: many; J gene: TRBJ1-3; D gene: NA; CDR3 protein: CASSVGSSSGNTIYF; CDR3 DNA: TGCGCCAGCAGCGTGGGGTCTAGCTCTGGAAACACCATATATTTT
V gene: TRBV28; clone size: many; J gene: TRBJ1-5; D gene: TRBD1; CDR3 protein: CASSTRTGGEPQHF; CDR3 DNA: TGTGCCAGCAGTACAAGGACAGGGGGCGAGCCCCAGCATTTT
V gene: TRBV18; clone size: NA; J gene: TRBJ1-4; D gene: TRBD1; CDR3 protein: CASSPRQGLNEKLFF; CDR3 DNA: TGTGCCAGCTCACCGAGACAGGGCCTAAATGAAAAACTGTTTTTT
V gene: TRBV12-3/TRBV12-4; clone size: many; J gene: TRBJ2-1; D gene: NA; CDR3 protein: CASSPPRGEQFF; CDR3 DNA: TGTGCCAGCAGCCCGCCACGGGGTGAGCAGTTCTTC
V gene: TRBV27; clone size: NA; J gene: TRBJ2-1; D gene: NA; CDR3 protein: CASSFTTMSSYNEQFF; CDR3 DNA: TGTGCCAGCAGTTTCACGACTATGAGCTCCTACAATGAGCAGTTCTTC
V gene: TRBV9; clone size: many; J gene: TRBJ2-1; D gene: TRBD2; CDR3 protein: CASSVGDSGRRDEQFF; CDR3 DNA: TGTGCCAGCAGCGTAGGTGATAGCGGGAGAAGAGATGAGCAGTTCTTC
V gene: TRBV5-1; clone size: many; J gene: TRBJ1-1; D gene: NA; CDR3 protein: CASATWGRNTEAFF; CDR3 DNA: TGCGCCAGCGCAACGTGGGGGCGGAACACTGAAGCTTTCTTT
V gene: TRBV15; clone size: many; J gene: TRBJ2-1; D gene: TRBD2; CDR3 protein: CATSGRVAGSNEQFF; CDR3 DNA: TGTGCCACCAGCGGACGAGTAGCGGGGTCCAATGAGCAGTTCTTC
V gene: TRBV13; clone size: many; J gene: TRBJ2-1; D gene: NA; CDR3 protein: CASSSATVDEQFF; CDR3 DNA: TGTGCCAGCAGCTCCGCTACGGTGGATGAGCAGTTCTTC
V gene: TRBV5-1; clone size: many; J gene: TRBJ2-3; D gene: TRBD1; CDR3 protein: CASSSRDRGPVTQYF; CDR3 DNA: TGCGCCAGCAGCTCCCGGGACAGGGGCCCAGTTACGCAGTATTTT
V gene: TRBV4-1; clone size: many; J gene: TRBJ1-2; D gene: NA; CDR3 protein: CASSQDGRVAGYTF; CDR3 DNA: TGCGCCAGCAGCCAAGACGGTAGGGTTGCCGGCTACACCTTC
V gene: TRBV28; clone size: many; J gene: TRBJ2-5; D gene: NA; CDR3 protein: CASSLRLPTAQQETQYF; CDR3 DNA: TGTGCCAGCAGTTTAAGGTTGCCCACAGCACAACAAGAGACCCAGTACTTC
V gene: TRBV4-3; clone size: many; J gene: TRBJ1-4; D gene: NA; CDR3 protein: CASSQTPETEHRATNEKLFF; CDR3 DNA: TGCGCCAGCAGCCAAACCCCCGAGACCGAACACAGGGCAACTAATGAAAAACTGTTTTTT
V gene: TRBV6-2/TRBV6-3; clone size: NA; J gene: TRBJ2-2; D gene: TRBD1; CDR3 protein: CATTRTGGGTGELFF; CDR3 DNA: TGTGCCACCACGAGGACAGGGGGAGGCACCGGGGAGCTGTTTTTT
V gene: TRBV12-3/TRBV12-4; clone size: many; J gene: TRBJ2-5; D gene: TRBD1; CDR3 protein: CASSAPGTGKETQYF; CDR3 DNA: TGTGCCAGCAGTGCCCCCGGGACAGGGAAAGAGACCCAGTACTTC
V gene: TRBV7-9; clone size: many; J gene: TRBJ2-7; D gene: NA; CDR3 protein: CASTPAGGDYEQYF; CDR3 DNA: TGTGCCAGCACCCCGGCCGGGGGCGACTACGAGCAGTACTTC
V gene: TRBV20-1; clone size: many; J gene: TRBJ1-5; D gene: NA; CDR3 protein: CSASGLSWGDQPQHF; CDR3 DNA: TGCAGTGCTAGTGGCCTCAGTTGGGGGGATCAGCCCCAGCATTTT
V gene: TRBV7-8; clone size: NA; J gene: TRBJ2-3; D gene: TRBD2; CDR3 protein: CASSWITSGTSTDTQYF; CDR3 DNA: TGTGCCAGCAGCTGGATAACTAGCGGGACTAGCACAGATACGCAGTATTTT
V gene: TRBV20-1; clone size: many; J gene: TRBJ2-2; D gene: TRBD2; CDR3 protein: CSARASGTPSTGELFF; CDR3 DNA: TGCAGTGCTAGGGCGAGCGGGACCCCCAGCACCGGGGAGCTGTTTTTT
V gene: TRBV5-1; clone size: many; J gene: TRBJ2-5; D gene: NA; CDR3 protein: CASSPGSFPWEETQYF; CDR3 DNA: TGCGCCAGCAGTCCAGGTTCCTTTCCCTGGGAAGAGACCCAGTACTTC
V gene: TRBV29-1; clone size: many; J gene: TRBJ1-1; D gene: TRBD1; CDR3 protein: CSGGQGATEAFF; CDR3 DNA: TGCAGCGGGGGACAGGGGGCCACTGAAGCTTTCTTT
V gene: TRBV20-1; clone size: many; J gene: TRBJ2-5; D gene: NA; CDR3 protein: CSATPAGWETQYF; CDR3 DNA: TGCAGTGCCACTCCCGCAGGGTGGGAGACCCAGTACTTC
V gene: TRBV10-3; clone size: many; J gene: TRBJ2-3; D gene: NA; CDR3 protein: CAIYDRSTDTQYF; CDR3 DNA: TGTGCCATCTACGACCGAAGCACAGATACGCAGTATTTT
V gene: TRBV20-1; clone size: many; J gene: TRBJ2-5; D gene: NA; CDR3 protein: CSAPRGGGRGETQYF; CDR3 DNA: TGCAGTGCTCCACGGGGAGGTGGGCGCGGAGAGACCCAGTACTTC
V gene: TRBV10-1; clone size: NA; J gene: TRBJ1-3; D gene: NA; CDR3 protein: CASSARISGNTIYF; CDR3 DNA: TGCGCCAGCAGTGCTCGAATCTCTGGAAACACCATATATTTT
V gene: TRBV3-1; clone size: many; J gene: TRBJ1-2; D gene: TRBD1; CDR3 protein: CASSQTGTALGSLFGYTF; CDR3 DNA: TGTGCCAGCAGCCAAACCGGGACAGCCTTAGGATCACTATTTGGCTACACCTTC
V gene: TRBV20-1; clone size: NA; J gene: TRBJ2-1; D gene: NA; CDR3 protein: CSATRNEQFF; CDR3 DNA: TGCAGTGCTACTAGAAATGAGCAGTTCTTC
V gene: TRBV19; clone size: NA; J gene: TRBJ2-3; D gene: NA; CDR3 protein: CASSIDQFGDGTDTQYF; CDR3 DNA: TGTGCCAGTAGTATAGATCAGTTTGGGGATGGCACAGATACGCAGTATTTT
V gene: TRBV12-3/TRBV12-4; clone size: many; J gene: TRBJ2-1; D gene: TRBD1; CDR3 protein: CASSSRDRRVNEQFF; CDR3 DNA: TGTGCCAGCAGTTCCCGGGACAGGAGGGTCAATGAGCAGTTCTTC